The next 9 T cell receptor beta chains were all read from a single sample in a study of T-cell reconstitution after alpha-beta-depleted transplantation in children. Unique molecular identifiers featured in how the TCRbeta library was prepared. TCRdb re-derived calls from the PCR reads in MiXCR, one entry per CDR3 protein. The sample carries a few hundred thousand distinct CDR3 sequences, around 9.6% recorded once. The sequences come from PBMCs from the stem cell graft donor, collected from the stem cell graft. The receptors derive from a human donor who donated a stem cell graft to a child with acute lymphoblastic leukemia.

This clonotype was recorded at least ten times. The rearrangement links TRBV20-1 to TRBJ1-1; TRBD1 matches 8 bases. The CDR3 totals 13 residues. CDR1 is DFQATT, CDR2 SNEGSKA, per germline (reference sequence). Losses at the gene ends were 4 bases for V and 5 bases for J; bases not matched to a gene: 6. The CDR3 sequence: CSAIRQGRTEAFF. CDR3 in DNA: TGCAGTGCTATCCGACAGGGGCGAACTGAAGCTTTCTTT.

This clonotype appeared many times. The chain is built from TRBV7-2 and TRBJ2-1, with unresolved D. The CDR3 length is 14 residues. Trimming cost V 3 bases and J 6 bases, with 12 bases left between them. In germline, CDR1 is SGHTA, CDR2 FQGNSA. The CDR3 nucleotides read TGTGCCAGCAGCTTGGATCGCCCGGGCAATGAGCAGTTCTTC. It yields the protein CASSLDRPGNEQFF.

This clonotype was seen a handful of times. This chain connects TRBV3-1 to TRBJ2-7; 11 positions agree with TRBD1. The CDR3 sequence is 15 residues long. Germline assignment: CDR1 LGHDT and CDR2 YNNKEL (reference sequence). V was clipped by 4 bases and J by 3 bases; unmatched bases: 5. The DNA for the CDR3 is TGTGCCAGCAGCCCAACCGGGACAGGGGGCTACGAGCAGTACTTC. This encodes CASSPTGTGGYEQYF.

The chain is built from TRBV7-9 and TRBJ1-2; no clear D. The CDR3 sequence is 11 residues long. V lost 5 bases to trimming and J lost 7 bases, with 8 bases between them. In germline, CDR1 is SEHNR, CDR2 FQNEAQ (reference sequence). The CDR3 nucleotides read TGTGCCAGCAGCAAAATGGGTGGCTACACCTTC. Translating gives CASSKMGGYTF.

The rearrangement uses TRBV10-3 and TRBJ2-7; 7 positions agree with TRBD1. The CDR3 spans 17 residues. Germline assignment: CDR1 ENHRY and CDR2 SYGVKD. The V and J ends lost 2 bases and 4 bases, in that order; junction bases with no gene match: 14. In nucleotides, the CDR3 is TGTGCCATCAGTGAGCGCCGGGACAGCGCCCCGGGGTACGAGCAGTACTTC. This codes for CAISERRDSAPGYEQYF.

This clonotype was seen more than once but under ten times. The V gene is TRBV3-1, the J gene TRBJ2-2; D possibly matches TRBD1 or TRBD2 (6 bases each). CDR3 length equals 16 residues. The germline V and J ends were trimmed by 1 base and 5 bases, with 14 bases remaining between them. Germline CDR1 is LGHDT and CDR2 is YNNKEL (reference sequence). The DNA for the CDR3 is TGTGCCAGCAGCCAAGGGGGGGCCGGCCGTACCGGGGAGCTGTTTTTT. Protein sequence: CASSQGGAGRTGELFF.

This clonotype was detected ten times or more. The chain combines TRBV4-2 with TRBJ1-1; D perhaps matches TRBD1 (6 bases). Trimming took off 8 bases at V and 0 bases at J, with 19 bases between the two ends. The CDR3 is made up of 16 amino acids. Per germline, CDR1 LGHNA and CDR2 YNFKEQ. CDR3 DNA: TGTGCCAGCGACCGGGGCTCAGGGGAAATGAACACTGAAGCTTTCTTT. It encodes CASDRGSGEMNTEAFF.

The sample holds many counts of this clonotype. This CDR3 is CASSIEIRGPQHF. The CDR3 DNA follows: TGTGCCAGCAGCATTGAAATTAGGGGGCCCCAGCATTTT. The J gene is TRBJ1-5, the V gene TRBV7-2; perhaps TRBD1 as D (5 bases). V dropped 5 bases and J dropped 9 bases, with 14 bases sitting between them. This CDR3 is 13 amino acids long. From germline, CDR1 is SGHTA and CDR2 FQGNSA.

V and J are TRBV6-5 and TRBJ1-3; D not resolved. From germline, CDR1 is MNHEY and CDR2 SVGAGI. Trimming took 0 bases from V and 4 from J, leaving 7 bases between them. CDR3 length: 14 amino acids. CDR3 DNA: TGTGCCAGCAGTTACTCGAGGGTAGGAAACACCATATATTTT. It yields the protein CASSYSRVGNTIYF.